This T cell receptor (beta chain) was obtained from a study of tumor and adjacent non-tumor tissue in lung cancer. At the level of the study: The cohort had roughly 11 adenocarcinoma, a couple of squamous cell and 1 small cell patients. Stage I to III disease affected over nine men and roughly 5 women aged roughly 30 to 80. Samples averaged about 4.17 million productive TCRbeta reads each.

Note on this clonotype: Its target is unknown. This may arise from a read error, as a much more abundant clone is one base away. Since no conserved phenylalanine or tryptophan closes the CDR3, a read error is the likely cause.

Study conclusions and caveats: Top 100 clones took a larger repertoire share in normal lung.

A modified ARM-PCR protocol with three rounds of nested PCR amplified TCRbeta. Each CDR3 protein is one row after TCRdb ran MiXCR on the multiplex PCR reads. The profile shows 100,000 to 120,000 distinct CDR3 sequences, over 75% of them singletons. This sample's RNA came from whole unsorted tissue. Material: lung tumor tissue. This TCR derives from a man between 70 and 80 years old with non-small cell lung cancer.

This CDR3 reads CASSPKIVAGEQFI. The CDR3 DNA reads TGTGCCAGCAGCCCCAAAATCGTAGCGGGGGAGCAGTTCATC. The gene calls are TRBV5-4 and TRBJ2-1; the match to TRBD2 covers 8 bases. Germline V gene sequence: CDR1 SGHNT, CDR2 YYREEE (reference sequence). This CDR3 contains 14 residues. V dropped 4 bases and J dropped 10; count of bases not matched to a gene: 10.